A selection of T cell receptor beta chains follows, all from one sample in a study of blood T cell repertoires in COVID-19. Profiled with immunoSEQ multiplex PCR; TCRdb holds only in-frame clones, not every one. The sample has about 99,000 clones; roughly 90% are singletons. The sequenced sample consisted of peripheral blood. The receptors stem from a woman aged 60-75 years with acute or convalescent COVID-19. The CDR3 runs from the conserved cysteine through the conserved F or W. Each record gives: D gene, V gene, clone size, J gene, CDR3 DNA, CDR3 protein. The D gene is left open where the match is weak. Size tells how often a clone was seen (once, few, many) or the class of an expanded clone, and some rows leave it out.

d_call: -; v_call: TRBV7-2; clone_size: few; j_call: TRBJ1-2; cdr3_nt: TGTGCCAGCAGCTTACACCGGAGCAGGGGCCAAGGGTATGGCTACACCTTC; cdr3_aa: CASSLHRSRGQGYGYTF
d_call: -; v_call: TRBV27; clone_size: -; j_call: TRBJ1-2; cdr3_nt: TGTGCCAGCAGTTTATCGCGGTCGGCCATCCCGGGGGGCTACACCTTC; cdr3_aa: CASSLSRSAIPGGYTF
d_call: -; v_call: TRBV10-3; clone_size: few; j_call: TRBJ2-3; cdr3_nt: TGTGCCATCAGTGAATCCGGGGGCACAGATACGCAGTATTTT; cdr3_aa: CAISESGGTDTQYF
d_call: -; v_call: TRBV11-2; clone_size: -; j_call: TRBJ2-2; cdr3_nt: TGTGCCAGCAGCTTTCTAGCGTTAGTAAATACCGGGGAGCTGTTTTTT; cdr3_aa: CASSFLALVNTGELFF
d_call: -; v_call: TRBV5-1; clone_size: -; j_call: TRBJ1-2; cdr3_nt: TGCGCCAGCAGCTTGGCGGGGGGCGCGGATGGCTACACCTTC; cdr3_aa: CASSLAGGADGYTF
d_call: TRBD1; v_call: TRBV19; clone_size: -; j_call: TRBJ1-3; cdr3_nt: TGTGCCAGTACCCCGCGGACAGGGTCCTTCTCTGGAAACACCATATATTTT; cdr3_aa: CASTPRTGSFSGNTIYF
d_call: -; v_call: TRBV2; clone_size: -; j_call: TRBJ1-5; cdr3_nt: TGTGCCAGCAGGGCTAGTACAGGGTTAGATCAGCCCCAGCATTTT; cdr3_aa: CASRASTGLDQPQHF
d_call: -; v_call: TRBV5-1; clone_size: -; j_call: TRBJ1-4; cdr3_nt: TGCGCCAGCAGGCCATCTACAGACAGTGAAAAACTGTTTTTT; cdr3_aa: CASRPSTDSEKLFF
d_call: TRBD1; v_call: TRBV7-9; clone_size: -; j_call: TRBJ2-2; cdr3_nt: TGTGCCAGCAGCTTATCGGGGACAGGGGGTAACACCGGGGAGCTGTTTTTT; cdr3_aa: CASSLSGTGGNTGELFF
d_call: -; v_call: TRBV10-3; clone_size: -; j_call: TRBJ1-5; cdr3_nt: TGTGCCATCAGTGAAGACAGGACGACTCAGCCCCAGCATTTT; cdr3_aa: CAISEDRTTQPQHF
d_call: -; v_call: TRBV5-6; clone_size: -; j_call: TRBJ2-1; cdr3_nt: TGTGCCAGCAGCTTGGCCCTGGGACACCCATCGTACAATGAGCAGTTCTTC; cdr3_aa: CASSLALGHPSYNEQFF
d_call: TRBD1; v_call: TRBV6-5; clone_size: -; j_call: TRBJ2-1; cdr3_nt: TGTGCCAGCAGAACGGGACAGGGCTCCTACAATGAGCAGTTCTTC; cdr3_aa: CASRTGQGSYNEQFF
d_call: -; v_call: TRBV12-2; clone_size: -; j_call: TRBJ2-1; cdr3_nt: TGTGCAAGGATATCCACTAGCGAAAACAATGAGCAGTTCTTC; cdr3_aa: CARISTSENNEQFF
d_call: TRBD2; v_call: TRBV4-1; clone_size: -; j_call: TRBJ2-7; cdr3_nt: TGCGCCAGCAGCCTCAGTACTAGCGGTGCCTACGAGCAGTACTTC; cdr3_aa: CASSLSTSGAYEQYF
d_call: -; v_call: TRBV19; clone_size: -; j_call: TRBJ1-1; cdr3_nt: TGTGCCAGTAGTAGCAGGGGAATGTTCACTGAAGCTTTCTTT; cdr3_aa: CASSSRGMFTEAFF
d_call: TRBD1; v_call: TRBV5-1; clone_size: -; j_call: TRBJ1-3; cdr3_nt: TGCGCCAGCAGCTTGGAGGGACAGGGGACAGGAAACACCATATATTTT; cdr3_aa: CASSLEGQGTGNTIYF
d_call: TRBD2; v_call: TRBV5-1; clone_size: -; j_call: TRBJ2-3; cdr3_nt: TGCGCCAGCAGCCCCGGACTAGCGGGACGAAGGAGGACAGATACGCAGTATTTT; cdr3_aa: CASSPGLAGRRRTDTQYF
d_call: -; v_call: TRBV28; clone_size: -; j_call: TRBJ1-5; cdr3_nt: TGTGCCAGCAGTCCCCCCCTCGGGGGTCATCAGCCCCAGCATTTT; cdr3_aa: CASSPPLGGHQPQHF
d_call: -; v_call: TRBV14; clone_size: -; j_call: TRBJ1-5; cdr3_nt: TGTGCCAGCAGCCAAGGGACAGCGTATTTCCCCTATAGCAATCAGCCCCAGCATTTT; cdr3_aa: CASSQGTAYFPYSNQPQHF
d_call: -; v_call: TRBV7-8; clone_size: -; j_call: TRBJ1-5; cdr3_nt: TGTGCCAGCAGCTTTCTACGCGATCAGCCCCAGCATTTT; cdr3_aa: CASSFLRDQPQHF
d_call: TRBD1; v_call: TRBV6-6; clone_size: -; j_call: TRBJ2-4; cdr3_nt: TGTGCCAGCAGTCCCTCGACAGGGTCAGTGGCCAAAAACATTCAGTACTTC; cdr3_aa: CASSPSTGSVAKNIQYF
d_call: -; v_call: TRBV18; clone_size: -; j_call: TRBJ2-7; cdr3_nt: TGTGCCAGCTCACCACCGGACAACGGCTACGAGCAGTACTTC; cdr3_aa: CASSPPDNGYEQYF
d_call: -; v_call: TRBV9; clone_size: -; j_call: TRBJ1-3; cdr3_nt: TGTGCCAGCAGCGTAGCATCAGGGGTGACAGACACCATATATTTT; cdr3_aa: CASSVASGVTDTIYF
d_call: -; v_call: TRBV10-1; clone_size: -; j_call: TRBJ2-7; cdr3_nt: TGCGCCAGCAGTGGCGCTAGCGACTCCTACGAGCAGTACTTC; cdr3_aa: CASSGASDSYEQYF
d_call: TRBD2; v_call: TRBV5-1; clone_size: few; j_call: TRBJ2-3; cdr3_nt: TGCGCCAGCAGCTCGGCTAGCGGGGCCACAGATACGCAGTATTTT; cdr3_aa: CASSSASGATDTQYF
d_call: -; v_call: TRBV29-1; clone_size: -; j_call: TRBJ1-4; cdr3_nt: TGCAGCGTTTTAAAGGGAGGGGCAACTAATGAAAAACTGTTTTTT; cdr3_aa: CSVLKGGATNEKLFF
d_call: TRBD2; v_call: TRBV9; clone_size: -; j_call: TRBJ2-1; cdr3_nt: TGTGCCAGCAGTAGCGGGAGAAAGGTTTCCAATGAGCAGTTCTTC; cdr3_aa: CASSSGRKVSNEQFF
d_call: -; v_call: TRBV10-2; clone_size: -; j_call: TRBJ1-2; cdr3_nt: TGCGCCAGCAGTGATCTTCGGCAGGGGAGTTACATAGACTATGGCTACACCTTC; cdr3_aa: CASSDLRQGSYIDYGYTF
d_call: -; v_call: TRBV19; clone_size: -; j_call: TRBJ1-2; cdr3_nt: TGTGCCAGTACCTTGGGAGGGGCAGGAAAATTCTATGGCTACACCTTC; cdr3_aa: CASTLGGAGKFYGYTF
d_call: -; v_call: TRBV18; clone_size: -; j_call: TRBJ1-3; cdr3_nt: TGTGCCAGCTCACCCGGCCCCGTCGGGGGTACTGGAAACACCATATATTTT; cdr3_aa: CASSPGPVGGTGNTIYF
d_call: -; v_call: TRBV28; clone_size: -; j_call: TRBJ1-1; cdr3_nt: TGTGCCAGCAGTGGGGGCAGGGGGAACACTGAAGCTTTCTTT; cdr3_aa: CASSGGRGNTEAFF
d_call: -; v_call: TRBV7-2; clone_size: -; j_call: TRBJ2-2; cdr3_nt: TGTGCCAGCAGCTTAGAATCTTTCGGGGAGCTGTTTTTT; cdr3_aa: CASSLESFGELFF
d_call: -; v_call: TRBV2; clone_size: -; j_call: TRBJ1-2; cdr3_nt: TGTGCCAGCACCCTCATTCCCGGGGAGGGCTATGGCTACACCTTC; cdr3_aa: CASTLIPGEGYGYTF
d_call: -; v_call: TRBV30; clone_size: -; j_call: TRBJ1-2; cdr3_nt: TGTGCCTACGAAACCGCGTGGAGCGGTGGGTACACCTTC; cdr3_aa: CAYETAWSGGYTF
d_call: -; v_call: TRBV7-3; clone_size: once; j_call: TRBJ2-1; cdr3_nt: TGTGCCAGCAGCTTAACTGGGGGGAGTGGCAATGAGCAGTTCTTC; cdr3_aa: CASSLTGGSGNEQFF
d_call: -; v_call: TRBV21-1; clone_size: -; j_call: TRBJ1-5; cdr3_nt: TGTCCATTAGATCAGCCCCAGCATTTT; cdr3_aa: CPLDQPQHF
d_call: -; v_call: TRBV18; clone_size: -; j_call: TRBJ1-3; cdr3_nt: TGTGCCAGCTCACCAACGGGAAGCTCTGGAAACACCATATATTTT; cdr3_aa: CASSPTGSSGNTIYF
d_call: TRBD1; v_call: TRBV7-3; clone_size: -; j_call: TRBJ1-2; cdr3_nt: TGTGCCAGCAGCCCCCACAGGGGGGAAGGCTACACCTTC; cdr3_aa: CASSPHRGEGYTF
d_call: TRBD1; v_call: TRBV6-5; clone_size: -; j_call: TRBJ2-5; cdr3_nt: TGTGCCAGCAGTAGAGACAGGGTAGACGAGACCCAGTACTTC; cdr3_aa: CASSRDRVDETQYF
d_call: -; v_call: TRBV10-2; clone_size: -; j_call: TRBJ1-1; cdr3_nt: TGCGCCAGCAGGAGTAAGCCAGGGGTCATGAACACTGAAGCTTTCTTT; cdr3_aa: CASRSKPGVMNTEAFF
d_call: -; v_call: TRBV27; clone_size: -; j_call: TRBJ2-1; cdr3_nt: TGTGCCAGCAGTTTCCTCCGGGGCAATGAGCAGTTCTTC; cdr3_aa: CASSFLRGNEQFF
d_call: -; v_call: TRBV5-4; clone_size: -; j_call: TRBJ1-1; cdr3_nt: TGTGCCAGCAGCTTGAAACAGATGAACACTGAAGCTTTCTTT; cdr3_aa: CASSLKQMNTEAFF
d_call: TRBD2; v_call: TRBV7-8; clone_size: -; j_call: TRBJ2-1; cdr3_nt: TGTGCCAGCAGCGTCACCGGGACTAGCGGGATTTATGAGCAGTTCTTC; cdr3_aa: CASSVTGTSGIYEQFF
d_call: TRBD2; v_call: TRBV9; clone_size: -; j_call: TRBJ2-3; cdr3_nt: TGTGCCAGCGGGCTAGCGGGAGGTACAGATACGCAGTATTTT; cdr3_aa: CASGLAGGTDTQYF